Listed below are T cell receptor beta chains from one sample, sequenced in a study of T-cell reconstitution after alpha-beta-depleted transplantation in children. One entry per CDR3 protein, called by TCRdb with MiXCR from the PCR reads. The sample yields some 150,000 distinct CDR3 sequences, 8.8% seen once. The sequencing used PBMCs, mostly from graft donor cells, collected 180 days after TCRalphabeta/CD19-depleted stem cell transplant. Receptors originate from a female patient aged 2 to 10 who had a stem cell transplant for congenital amegakaryocytic thrombocytopenia, so the T cells may come from the graft donor. The CDR3 runs from the conserved cysteine through the conserved F or W. The order of the fields is V gene, clone size, CDR3 protein. For some rows the clone size is stated as once, few or many, or as a class when expanded; others skip it.

TRBV6-2/TRBV6-3,many,CASSSAGGWTGELFF
TRBV20-1,-,CSAINSNYEQYF
TRBV12-3/TRBV12-4,many,CASRQSTDTQYF
TRBV5-5,many,CASSFSGTGSPYEQYF
TRBV12-3/TRBV12-4,-,CASSSGTRGNQPQHF
TRBV28,many,CASSLRESVYGYTF
TRBV20-1,-,CSAISGERTDTQYF
TRBV12-3/TRBV12-4,many,CASSSDGNNYGYTF
TRBV3-1,many,CASSQWEGGRQETQYF
TRBV12-3/TRBV12-4,-,CASSLSVGDPGELFF
TRBV24-1,few,CATSDPTGAYNEQFF
TRBV10-3,few,CAIGRQGAQETQYF
TRBV29-1,many,CSVGADHYNEQFF
TRBV2,many,CASSAPAGVNTGELFF
TRBV20-1,few,CSAILESSYEQYF
TRBV18,-,CASSPPGQARVYHEQYF
TRBV6-5,many,CASSYRTGGYGYTF
TRBV7-7,many,CASSLGTDKSQHF
TRBV12-3/TRBV12-4,many,CASSPQGLGNTIYF
TRBV3-1,-,CASSQDSGGLSTDTQYF
TRBV25-1,many,CASISQGFTEAFF
TRBV28,-,CASSLTRGKRYEQYF
TRBV12-3/TRBV12-4,-,CASSFLAGGLYEQYF
TRBV10-3,many,CAISGTRFWDTQYF
TRBV10-2,many,CASGNKAYEQYF
TRBV15,few,CATSRDNAGALQFF
TRBV12-3/TRBV12-4,many,CASSSIRRETQYF
TRBV4-3,many,CASSQEEPAETQYF
TRBV6-6,many,CASSYAPGDTIYF
TRBV5-1,many,CASSLSSSGSTDTQYF
TRBV5-5,few,CASSWLDGTDTQYF
TRBV3-1,many,CASSRPREENTQYF
TRBV9,-,CASSVGFRGDTRAFF
TRBV25-1,few,CASSARDRGAGELFF
TRBV19,-,CATTFSRIAGSTDTQYF
TRBV28,many,CASSTFHEQYF
TRBV27,many,CASSVGRGYEQYF
TRBV11-3,many,CASSLRPNTEAFF
TRBV6-2/TRBV6-3,many,CASSLWLAGGYNEQFF
TRBV20-1,many,CSAPKHTEAFF
TRBV7-2,few,CASSPRVQYEQYF
TRBV12-3/TRBV12-4,-,CASSFGGTGYEQYF
TRBV27,many,CASSTTGGPGYNEQFF
TRBV5-1,few,CASSLGRNPSTYNEQFF
TRBV5-1,many,CASSLVLAGEQFF
TRBV20-1,few,CSARDGNTEAFF
TRBV4-3,many,CASSRMPGGSGQGEQFF
TRBV11-3,many,CASSLGGLSYNEQFF
TRBV7-2,many,CASSPSTGELFF
TRBV29-1,-,CSVGPGPHTGELFF
TRBV4-1,many,CAGRKNRDTGELFF
TRBV12-3/TRBV12-4,few,CASSRTKVATEAFF
TRBV7-9,many,CASSGTGEFHTEAFF
TRBV20-1,many,CSARDRGQGTEAFF